This T cell receptor (beta chain) was observed in a study of T cell repertoires in cytomegalovirus infection. In the study overall: CMV infection together with matching HLA type was indicated by public TCR beta signatures. Broader study findings: There were HLA-C-restricted CMV-specific TCR beta clonotypes dominating the ex vivo response.

This clonotype was recorded many times. Its antigen is undetermined. TCRdb fed the reads into MiXCR, producing one record per CDR3 protein. The sample lists some 300,000 distinct CDR3 sequences; approximately 10% were seen once. The CDR3 covers 17 residues. Germline V lookup: CDR1 SGHRS, CDR2 YFSETQ. Trimming stripped 3 bases from V and 4 bases from J, with 19 bases between. The sample consisted of PBMCs. This TCR was recovered from a human donor in good health (CMV status not recorded). Some clones in this sample may be carry-over from other donors' samples. V usage is TRBV5-1 and J usage is TRBJ2-2, with D perhaps matching TRBD2 (5 bases). CDR3 DNA sequence: TGCGCCAGCAGCTCGGGTTCAACGGACTTCCTCACCGGGGAGCTGTTTTTT. Protein product: CASSSGSTDFLTGELFF.